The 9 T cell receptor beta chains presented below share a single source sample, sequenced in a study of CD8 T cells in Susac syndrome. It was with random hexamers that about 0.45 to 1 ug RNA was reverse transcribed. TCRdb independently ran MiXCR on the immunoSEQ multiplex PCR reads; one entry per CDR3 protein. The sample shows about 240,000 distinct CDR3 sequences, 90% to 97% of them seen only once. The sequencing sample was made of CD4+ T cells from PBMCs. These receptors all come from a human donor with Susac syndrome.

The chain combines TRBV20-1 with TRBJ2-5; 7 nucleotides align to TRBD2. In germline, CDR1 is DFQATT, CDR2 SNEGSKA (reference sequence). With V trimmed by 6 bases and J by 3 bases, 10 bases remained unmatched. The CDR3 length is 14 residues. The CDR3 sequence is CSAGRTIGEETQYF. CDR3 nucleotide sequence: TGCAGTGCCGGGAGGACTATCGGGGAAGAGACCCAGTACTTC.

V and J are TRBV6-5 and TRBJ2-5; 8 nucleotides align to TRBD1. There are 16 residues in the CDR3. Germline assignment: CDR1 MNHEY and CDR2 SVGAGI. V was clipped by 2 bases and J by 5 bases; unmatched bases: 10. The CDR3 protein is CASSYGRQGRMETQYF. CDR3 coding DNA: TGTGCCAGCAGTTACGGTCGACAGGGGAGGATGGAGACCCAGTACTTC.

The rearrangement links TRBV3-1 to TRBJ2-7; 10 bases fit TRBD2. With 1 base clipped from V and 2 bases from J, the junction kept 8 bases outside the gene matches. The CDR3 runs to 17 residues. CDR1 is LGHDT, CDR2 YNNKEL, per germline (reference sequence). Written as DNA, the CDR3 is TGTGCCAGCAGCCAAGCACCTAGCGGGAGTCCCCCCTACGAGCAGTACTTC. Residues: CASSQAPSGSPPYEQYF.

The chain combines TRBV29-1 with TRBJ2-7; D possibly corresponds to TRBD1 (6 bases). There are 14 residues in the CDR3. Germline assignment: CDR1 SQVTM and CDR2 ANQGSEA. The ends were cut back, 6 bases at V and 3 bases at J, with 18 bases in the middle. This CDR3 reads CSVEVTGILYEQYF. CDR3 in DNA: TGCAGCGTCGAGGTAACAGGGATTCTCTACGAGCAGTACTTC.

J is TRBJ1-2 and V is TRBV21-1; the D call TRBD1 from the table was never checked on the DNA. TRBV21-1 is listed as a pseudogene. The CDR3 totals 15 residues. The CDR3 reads CASSKDIFLAYGYTF. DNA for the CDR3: TGTGCCAGCAGCAAGGACATATTTCTTGCCTATGGCTACACCTTC.

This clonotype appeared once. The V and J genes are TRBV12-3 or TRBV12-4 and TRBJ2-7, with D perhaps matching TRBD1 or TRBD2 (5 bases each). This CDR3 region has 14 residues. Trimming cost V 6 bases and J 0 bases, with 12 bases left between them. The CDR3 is CASRRDGNSYEQYF. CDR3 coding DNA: TGTGCCAGCAGACGGGACGGCAACTCCTACGAGCAGTACTTC.

The CDR3 sequence: CSVVPGGSYEQYF. CDR3 coding DNA: TGCAGCGTTGTCCCTGGCGGGAGCTACGAGCAGTACTTC. The chain combines TRBV29-1 with TRBJ2-7; TRBD2 agrees at 7 bases. The CDR3 sequence is 13 residues long. Germline V gene sequence: CDR1 SQVTM, CDR2 ANQGSEA. J lost 3 bases, V lost 4 bases, and 6 bases had no gene match.

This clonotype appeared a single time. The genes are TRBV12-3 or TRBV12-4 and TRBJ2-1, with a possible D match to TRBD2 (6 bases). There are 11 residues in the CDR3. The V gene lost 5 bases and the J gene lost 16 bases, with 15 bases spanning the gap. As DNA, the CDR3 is TGTGCCAGCAGTACTTCCGGGACTCCTTTCTTC. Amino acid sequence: CASSTSGTPFF.

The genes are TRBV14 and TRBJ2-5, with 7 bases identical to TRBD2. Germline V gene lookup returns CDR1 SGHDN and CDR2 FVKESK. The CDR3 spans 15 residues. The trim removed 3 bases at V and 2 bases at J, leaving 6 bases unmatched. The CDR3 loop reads CASSQGGTLQETQYF. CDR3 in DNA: TGTGCCAGCAGCCAGGGGGGGACCCTGCAAGAGACCCAGTACTTC.